Listed here are 24 T cell receptor beta chains from one sample, sequenced in a study of T-cell memory formation after mild COVID-19. TCRdb re-analysed the 5' RACE reads in MiXCR, keeping a single row per CDR3 protein. Counted here are under 600,000 distinct CDR3 sequences, 20% to 25% occurring once; the ten biggest clones make up roughly 8.1%. Sequenced material: PBMCs or a T cell subset sorted from them (not recorded which). The receptors were gathered from an adult woman who had mild COVID-19 (a few samples of this study predate the infection). Cell type and time point are not known.

The gene calls are TRBV6-5 and TRBJ1-2; the match to TRBD1 covers 8 bases. Germline CDR1 reads MNHEY; CDR2 reads SVGAGI. The CDR3 covers 13 residues. V gave up 6 bases and J gave up 8 bases; unmatched junction bases: 8. CDR3 loop: CASRRDRRSGYTF. CDR3 in DNA: TGTGCCAGCAGAAGGGACAGGCGCTCGGGCTACACCTTC.

This clonotype was found a few times. The chain combines TRBV30 with TRBJ2-2, with D maybe TRBD1 (6 bases). With 3 bases removed from V and 3 bases from J, the gap between germline ends came to 8 bases. Germline CDR1 GTSNPN, CDR2 SVGIG (reference sequence). CDR3 length: 13 residues. CDR3 DNA: TGTGCCTGGAGCGGACAGTACACCGGGGAGCTGTTTTTT. It yields the protein CAWSGQYTGELFF.

J is TRBJ2-7 and V is TRBV10-3, with 10 bases fitting TRBD1. CDR1 is ENHRY, CDR2 SYGVKD, per germline. The CDR3 is 14 amino acids. The trim removed 10 bases at V and 4 bases at J, leaving 10 bases unmatched. DNA of the CDR3: TGTGCCACGCGGCGACAGGGGGCTAGTTACGAGCAGTACTTC. Translating it yields CATRRQGASYEQYF.

V is TRBV30 and J is TRBJ2-2; D may match TRBD1 or TRBD2 (5 bases each). The CDR3 has 16 residues. V gave up 5 bases and J gave up 4 bases, with 20 bases separating them. From germline, CDR1 is GTSNPN and CDR2 SVGIG (reference sequence). CDR3 in DNA: TGTGCCTGGGAGGCAGACATACAGGCGGGCACCGGGGAGCTGTTTTTT. It is translated as CAWEADIQAGTGELFF.

The genes are TRBV18 and TRBJ1-1; 7 nucleotides agree with TRBD1. In germline, CDR1 is KGHSH, CDR2 LQKENI. The CDR3 length is 13 residues. V lost 3 bases and J lost 7; bases outside the gene matches: 5. CDR3 in amino acids: CASSPHGTDEAFF. CDR3 nucleotides: TGTGCCAGCTCACCCCATGGGACAGATGAAGCTTTCTTT.

The chain is built from TRBV7-3 and TRBJ2-3; D unclear. CDR3 length equals 17 residues. V lost 0 bases to trimming and J lost 0 bases, with 13 bases between them. Germline CDR1 reads SGHTA; CDR2 reads FQGTGA. The CDR3 DNA reads as TGTGCCAGCAGCTTAACCTGGACCTTTTCTAGCACAGATACGCAGTATTTT. It yields the protein CASSLTWTFSSTDTQYF.

V is TRBV7-2 and J is TRBJ2-3; perhaps TRBD2 as D (6 bases). CDR3 length: 14 residues. The V and J ends lost 3 bases and 4 bases respectively, with 11 bases between them. Per the germline V gene, CDR1 is SGHTA and CDR2 is FQGNSA. The CDR3 protein is CASSLEGQSDTQYF. The CDR3 region has the DNA TGTGCCAGCAGCTTGGAGGGCCAATCAGATACGCAGTATTTT.

This clonotype was recorded only once. The chain recombines TRBV28 with TRBJ2-3; a possible D gene is TRBD1 (6 bases). The ends were cut back, 6 bases at V and 2 bases at J, with 21 bases in the middle. Germline V gives CDR1 MDHEN, CDR2 SYDVKM. This CDR3 has 17 amino acids. The CDR3 DNA reads as TGTGCCAGCAGAGAAACAGGGCCCCTGATTCACACAGATACGCAGTATTTT. It translates to CASRETGPLIHTDTQYF.

This clonotype was picked up a small number of times. The chain carries TRBV6-1 and TRBJ2-7; D call uncertain. Germline V gene sequence: CDR1 MNHNS, CDR2 SASEGT. The CDR3 consists of 13 residues. Trimming stripped 3 bases from V and 2 bases from J, with 8 bases between. This CDR3 reads CASSEWQTYEQYF. For the CDR3, the DNA is TGTGCCAGCAGTGAGTGGCAAACCTACGAGCAGTACTTC.

This clonotype appeared a few times. The V call is TRBV3-1, the J call TRBJ2-3; 11 bases agree with TRBD2. V shed 1 base and J 8 bases; nucleotides not matched to a gene: 2. CDR1 and CDR2 from the germline V gene are LGHDT and YNNKEL (reference sequence). CDR3 length equals 14 residues. The DNA for the CDR3 is TGTGCCAGCAGCCAAGGACTAGCGGGGTTTACGCAGTATTTT. Its protein is CASSQGLAGFTQYF.

J is TRBJ2-5 and V is TRBV20-1, with D possibly matching TRBD2 (5 bases). This CDR3 has 11 residues. Germline values: CDR1 DFQATT, CDR2 SNEGSKA (reference sequence). V lost 2 bases, J lost 10 bases, and 11 bases lay in between. CDR3 amino acids: CSARPRDHQYF. For the CDR3, the DNA is TGCAGTGCTAGACCCCGGGATCACCAGTACTTC.

This chain connects TRBV19 to TRBJ2-2; D is undetermined. The CDR3 totals 16 residues. The germline gives CDR1 LNHDA, CDR2 SQIVND (reference sequence). Trimming took off 2 bases at V and 0 bases at J, with 10 bases between the two ends. The CDR3 DNA reads as TGTGCCAGTAGTATAAGGGTATGGTCGAACACCGGGGAGCTGTTTTTT. Residues: CASSIRVWSNTGELFF.

The J gene is TRBJ2-1, the V gene TRBV3-1, with D possibly matching TRBD1 (5 bases). This CDR3 has 16 residues. V gave up 4 bases and J gave up 4 bases, with 17 bases separating them. Germline CDR1 is LGHDT and CDR2 is YNNKEL (reference sequence). CDR3 nucleotides: TGTGCCAGCAGCCCCTCGCGTCTCAGGGCATACAATGAGCAGTTCTTC. Protein product: CASSPSRLRAYNEQFF.

This clonotype has a handful of counts. The chain links TRBV7-8 to TRBJ1-1; 8 bases line up with TRBD1. Trimming took 5 bases from V and 7 from J; bases not matched to a gene: 12. Germline loops: CDR1 SGHVS, CDR2 FQNEAQ. The CDR3 has 15 amino acids. The CDR3 bases are TGTGCCAGCAGCCCCCGGACAGGGAGGGTCCGTGAAGCTTTCTTT. Translating gives CASSPRTGRVREAFF.

The chain has TRBV15 and TRBJ1-4; D uncertain. V was trimmed by 1 base and J by 0 bases, leaving 9 bases between them. Germline CDR1 reads LNHNV; CDR2 reads YYDKDF (reference sequence). The CDR3 consists of 16 residues. The CDR3 sequence: CATSRGIGSTNEKLFF. The CDR3 DNA is TGTGCCACCAGCAGAGGAATTGGTTCAACTAATGAAAAACTGTTTTTT. Together with reference TRBV15 and TRBJ1-4, the CDR3 gives the full variable domain: DAMVIQNPRYQVTQFGKPVTLSCSQTLNHNVMYWYQQKSSQAPKLLFHYYDKDFNNEADTPDNFQSRRPNTSFCFLDIRSPGLGDTAMYLCATSRGIGSTNEKLFFGSGTQLSVL.

The chain combines TRBV11-3 with TRBJ2-5; D possibly uses TRBD1 or TRBD2 (6 bases each). In germline, CDR1 is SGHNT, CDR2 YENEEA. The CDR3 is made up of 16 amino acids. With 0 bases removed from V and 4 bases from J, the gap between germline ends came to 15 bases. CDR3 nucleotide sequence: TGTGCCAGCAGCTTAGAGGAGGGGGGCCAGGGAGAGACCCAGTACTTC. Translating it yields CASSLEEGGQGETQYF.

The rearrangement uses TRBV24-1 and TRBJ1-4; D might be TRBD1 (5 bases). Germline V gives CDR1 KGHDR, CDR2 SFDVKD. Trimming took 4 bases from V and 11 from J, leaving 13 bases between them. This CDR3 is built from 13 residues. The CDR3 loop reads CATSEEGVGKLFF. The CDR3 DNA is TGTGCCACCAGTGAAGAAGGGGTCGGGAAACTGTTTTTT.

CDR3 protein: CASSQQGTGRREQYF. In nucleotides, the CDR3 is TGTGCCAGCAGCCAACAAGGGACAGGAAGGAGGGAGCAGTACTTC. The chain links TRBV7-2 to TRBJ2-7, with TRBD1 matching 8 bases. There are 15 residues in the CDR3. J gave up 7 bases and V 5 bases, and 13 bases lay outside the gene matches. The V gene's germline CDR1 is SGHTA and CDR2 FQGNSA.

The chain has TRBV2 and TRBJ2-1, with TRBD2 matching 8 bases. The germline V gene has CDR1 SNHLY and CDR2 FYNNEI. CDR3 length: 14 residues. The junction had 5 bases not matched to a gene; V was cut back by 4 bases and J by 6 bases. The CDR3 here is CASSVRGGGNEQFF. CDR3 nucleotides: TGTGCCAGCAGTGTTCGGGGGGGCGGCAATGAGCAGTTCTTC.

This clonotype was recorded a few times. The V gene is TRBV2, the J gene TRBJ2-3; 9 bases match TRBD1. From germline, CDR1 is SNHLY and CDR2 FYNNEI. The J segment lost 5 bases and the V segment lost 6 bases, leaving 0 bases of the junction unmatched. The CDR3 runs 12 residues. The CDR3 sequence: CASRDRGDTQYF. The DNA of the CDR3 is TGTGCCAGCAGGGACAGGGGAGATACGCAGTATTTT.

This clonotype was detected only a few times. The V gene is TRBV9, the J gene TRBJ2-6; 7 positions agree with TRBD1. The V and J ends lost 0 bases and 2 bases, in that order; junction bases with no gene match: 5. The CDR3 runs 17 residues. Germline assignment: CDR1 SGDLS and CDR2 YYNGEE. CDR3 nucleotide sequence: TGTGCCAGCAGCGTAGTCGAGGGGGCGGCTGGGGCCAACGTCCTGACTTTC. Translating gives CASSVVEGAAGANVLTF.

This clonotype was picked up a small number of times. The chain recombines TRBV30 with TRBJ2-3; the match to TRBD2 covers 8 bases. The CDR3 consists of 15 residues. Losses at the gene ends were 1 base for V and 2 bases for J; bases not matched to a gene: 5. Germline V gives CDR1 GTSNPN, CDR2 SVGIG (reference sequence). The CDR3 nucleotides read TGTGCCTGGAGTGCGGGAGGGGGTAACACAGATACGCAGTATTTT. This gives the protein CAWSAGGGNTDTQYF.

This clonotype has a handful of counts. J is TRBJ1-1 and V is TRBV30; no definite D call. The V gene's germline CDR1 is GTSNPN and CDR2 SVGIG (reference sequence). This CDR3 comprises 14 residues. Trimming left V 0 bases short and J 4 bases short, with 12 bases between. CDR3 sequence reads: CAWSVVRTATEAFF. CDR3 DNA sequence: TGTGCCTGGAGTGTAGTACGGACCGCCACTGAAGCTTTCTTT.

The chain has TRBV3-1 and TRBJ2-5; the D call may be TRBD1 or TRBD2 (5 bases each). CDR3 size: 17 residues. Trimming removed 6 bases from V and 7 bases from J, with 27 bases in between. In germline, CDR1 is LGHDT, CDR2 YNNKEL (reference sequence). The CDR3 bases are TGTGCCAGCAGGGGTGGTCCCGGGACGGCCAGCACTTCGACCCAGTACTTC. Protein: CASRGGPGTASTSTQYF.